A selection of T cell receptor beta chains follows, all from one sample in a study of cytomegalovirus exposure and HLA in healthy donors. Libraries were prepared by immunoSEQ multiplex PCR; TCRdb keeps only in-frame clonotypes and omits some of them. This sample carries about 200,000 clones, about 80% of them seen once, and the ten largest clones take approximately 5.7%. Sequencing used PBMCs. Source of these receptors: a man aged 35 to 55 in good health and CMV-seropositive. Each CDR3 is given with its conserved first and last residue. A D gene is named only where the DNA matches it firmly. Not all rows give a size; the values are once, few, many and, for expanded clones, a class.

j_call: TRBJ2-3
v_call: TRBV7-8
clone_size: NA
d_call: NA
cdr3_aa: CASSLGGYSTDTQYF
cdr3_nt: TGTGCCAGCAGCTTAGGCGGTTATAGCACAGATACGCAGTATTTT

j_call: TRBJ2-7
v_call: TRBV5-6
clone_size: NA
d_call: NA
cdr3_aa: CASSFGAGEQYF
cdr3_nt: TGTGCCAGCAGCTTCGGGGCGGGAGAGCAGTACTTC

j_call: TRBJ2-1
v_call: TRBV9
clone_size: few
d_call: TRBD2
cdr3_aa: CASSVGTSVDSYNEQFF
cdr3_nt: TGTGCCAGCAGCGTAGGGACTAGCGTAGATTCCTACAATGAGCAGTTCTTC

j_call: TRBJ2-1
v_call: TRBV2
clone_size: NA
d_call: NA
cdr3_aa: CASNLIGVAYNEQFF
cdr3_nt: TGTGCCAGCAATTTAATAGGGGTAGCCTACAATGAGCAGTTCTTC

j_call: TRBJ1-2
v_call: TRBV2
clone_size: once
d_call: NA
cdr3_aa: CASNSGANYGYTF
cdr3_nt: TGTGCCAGCAACTCCGGGGCTAACTATGGCTACACCTTC

j_call: TRBJ2-7
v_call: TRBV6-5
clone_size: once
d_call: TRBD2
cdr3_aa: CASSYFAGAYEQYF
cdr3_nt: TGTGCCAGCAGTTACTTTGCGGGAGCCTACGAGCAGTACTTC

j_call: TRBJ1-4
v_call: TRBV7-9
clone_size: NA
d_call: TRBD1
cdr3_aa: CASTFRQGSNEKLFF
cdr3_nt: TGTGCCAGCACCTTCCGACAGGGGTCTAATGAAAAACTGTTTTTT

j_call: TRBJ2-7
v_call: TRBV9
clone_size: NA
d_call: TRBD2
cdr3_aa: CASSVVAGVPPVEQYF
cdr3_nt: TGTGCCAGCAGCGTAGTAGCGGGAGTTCCCCCAGTCGAGCAGTACTTC

j_call: TRBJ1-5
v_call: TRBV19
clone_size: NA
d_call: NA
cdr3_aa: CASSEQREWQPQHF
cdr3_nt: TGTGCCAGTTCTGAACAGAGAGAATGGCAGCCCCAGCATTTT

j_call: TRBJ2-5
v_call: TRBV7-9
clone_size: NA
d_call: NA
cdr3_aa: CASSLGTVQETQYF
cdr3_nt: TGTGCCAGCAGCTTAGGGACAGTCCAAGAGACCCAGTACTTC

j_call: TRBJ2-2
v_call: TRBV7-7
clone_size: NA
d_call: NA
cdr3_aa: CASSLLASNTGELFF
cdr3_nt: TGTGCCAGCAGTCTATTAGCGTCAAACACCGGGGAGCTGTTTTTT

j_call: TRBJ1-5
v_call: TRBV27
clone_size: NA
d_call: NA
cdr3_aa: CASSFYAGTNQPQHF
cdr3_nt: TGTGCCAGCAGTTTCTACGCAGGGACTAATCAGCCCCAGCATTTT

j_call: TRBJ2-7
v_call: TRBV19
clone_size: NA
d_call: TRBD2
cdr3_aa: CASSIASGGAYEQYF
cdr3_nt: TGTGCCAGTAGTATCGCAAGCGGGGGGGCCTACGAGCAGTACTTC

j_call: TRBJ1-1
v_call: TRBV18
clone_size: NA
d_call: TRBD1
cdr3_aa: CASYLDRESEAFF
cdr3_nt: TGTGCCAGCTACCTGGACAGGGAAAGTGAAGCTTTCTTT

j_call: TRBJ1-5
v_call: TRBV9
clone_size: NA
d_call: TRBD1
cdr3_aa: CASSRDRDQPQHF
cdr3_nt: TGTGCCAGCAGCCGGGACAGGGATCAGCCCCAGCATTTT

j_call: TRBJ2-1
v_call: TRBV6-5
clone_size: NA
d_call: TRBD2
cdr3_aa: CASRPGRVNEQFF
cdr3_nt: TGTGCCAGCAGGCCCGGGAGGGTGAATGAGCAGTTCTTC

j_call: TRBJ2-7
v_call: TRBV6-1
clone_size: few
d_call: NA
cdr3_aa: CASSVDRYEQYF
cdr3_nt: TGTGCCAGCAGTGTGGACAGATACGAGCAGTACTTC